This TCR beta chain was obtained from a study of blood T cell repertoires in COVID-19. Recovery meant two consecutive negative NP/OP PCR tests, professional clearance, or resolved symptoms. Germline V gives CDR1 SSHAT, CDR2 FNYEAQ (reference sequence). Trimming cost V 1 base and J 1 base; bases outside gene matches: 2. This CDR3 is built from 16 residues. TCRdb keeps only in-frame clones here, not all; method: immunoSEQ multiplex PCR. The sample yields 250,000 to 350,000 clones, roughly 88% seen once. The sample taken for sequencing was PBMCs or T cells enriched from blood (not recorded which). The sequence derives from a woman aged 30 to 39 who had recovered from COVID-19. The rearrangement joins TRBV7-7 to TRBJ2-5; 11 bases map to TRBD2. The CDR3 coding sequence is TGTGCCAGCAGCTTAGTCCTAGCGGGGGGCCAAGAGACCCAGTACTTC. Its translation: CASSLVLAGGQETQYF.